This TCR beta chain derives from a study of beta chain features in type 1 diabetes. Study results and limitations: More deletions and fewer insertions at VDJ junctions were found in patients with type 1 diabetes.

Germline CDR1 is KGHSH and CDR2 is LQKENI. The CDR3 totals 15 residues. Trimming shortened V by 0 bases and J by 8 bases, and 13 bases separated the two germline ends. Every isolated RNA sample was fully reverse transcribed, so sequencing captured expressed TCRB transcripts. Using immunoSEQ multiplex PCR, the repertoire was profiled, and TCRdb retains in-frame clones only, with some absent. Among 310,000 or so clones listed, about 10% were seen once. Remarks on this clone: Antigen unknown.

This TCR was sampled from a woman between 25 and 40 years old in good health. V gene TRBV18 combines with J gene TRBJ1-4; D unresolved. The sequenced sample was naive CD4+ T cells from blood. The CDR3 nucleotides are TGTGCCAGCTCACCACCAAACGGGGAGATGGAAAAACTGTTTTTT. Translated, it gives CASSPPNGEMEKLFF.